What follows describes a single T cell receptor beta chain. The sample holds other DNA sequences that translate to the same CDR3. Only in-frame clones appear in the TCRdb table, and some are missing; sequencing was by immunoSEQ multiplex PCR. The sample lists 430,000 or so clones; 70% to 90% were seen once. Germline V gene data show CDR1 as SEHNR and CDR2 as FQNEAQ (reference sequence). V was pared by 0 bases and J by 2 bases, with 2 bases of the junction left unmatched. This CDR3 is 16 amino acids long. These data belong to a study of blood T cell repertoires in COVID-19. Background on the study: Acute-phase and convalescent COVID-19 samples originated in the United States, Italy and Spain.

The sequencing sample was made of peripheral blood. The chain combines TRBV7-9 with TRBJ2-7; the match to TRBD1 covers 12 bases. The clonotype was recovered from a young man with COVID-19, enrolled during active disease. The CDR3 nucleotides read TGTGCCAGCAGCTTAGCAGGGACAGGGGGCCCCTACGAGCAGTACTTC. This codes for CASSLAGTGGPYEQYF.